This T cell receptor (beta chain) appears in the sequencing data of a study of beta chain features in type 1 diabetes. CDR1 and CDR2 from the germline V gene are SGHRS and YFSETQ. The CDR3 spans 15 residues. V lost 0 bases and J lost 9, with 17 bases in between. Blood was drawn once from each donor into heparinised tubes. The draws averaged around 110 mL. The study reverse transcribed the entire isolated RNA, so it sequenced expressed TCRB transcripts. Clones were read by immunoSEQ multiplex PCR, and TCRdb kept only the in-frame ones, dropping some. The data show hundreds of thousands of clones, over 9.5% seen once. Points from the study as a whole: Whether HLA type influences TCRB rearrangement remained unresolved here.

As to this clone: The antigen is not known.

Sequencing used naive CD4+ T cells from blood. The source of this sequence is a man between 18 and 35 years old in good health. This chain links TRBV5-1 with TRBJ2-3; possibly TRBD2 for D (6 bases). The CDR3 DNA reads TGCGCCAGCAGCTTGGGTACAGGCGGGATGGAGACGCAGTATTTT. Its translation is CASSLGTGGMETQYF.